This TCR beta chain was sequenced in a study of human T cells and chemical hapten exposure. Study as a whole: Weekly administration of diphenylcyclopropenone to the scalp of patients continued throughout the approximately 26-week study. Each patch test put 0.01% DPC on the upper back, and results were read at 6 days. Regarding the study as a whole: Expanded TCR sets contained significantly more large CDR3 similarity clusters than controls. Patch test score showed a positive correlation with PT1 expanded TCR counts.

TCRdb used MiXCR to reprocess the RACE reads, holding one entry per CDR3 protein. The data hold approximately 80,000 distinct CDR3 sequences, with 10% to 15% observed a single time. The V and J ends lost 7 bases and 7 bases, in that order; junction bases with no gene match: 4. CDR3 length: 13 residues. Indicated time point: patch test 3, about 24 weeks after DPC sensitization. Treatment defined: therapeutic diphenylcyclopropenone sensitization with weekly scalp DPC. This clonotype showed up many times. Its cognate antigen is unknown. The chain uses TRBV12-3 or TRBV12-4 and TRBJ1-2, with TRBD1 matching 12 bases. The TCR was taken from a woman aged 50 to 60 with alopecia areata. Some clones in this sample may be carry-over from other donors' samples. The sequences come from whole blood, collected in connection with sensitization to the hapten diphenylcyclopropenone (DPC). The CDR3 sequence: CASTGQGARGYTF. CDR3 DNA sequence: TGTGCCAGCACGGGACAGGGGGCGCGTGGCTACACCTTC.